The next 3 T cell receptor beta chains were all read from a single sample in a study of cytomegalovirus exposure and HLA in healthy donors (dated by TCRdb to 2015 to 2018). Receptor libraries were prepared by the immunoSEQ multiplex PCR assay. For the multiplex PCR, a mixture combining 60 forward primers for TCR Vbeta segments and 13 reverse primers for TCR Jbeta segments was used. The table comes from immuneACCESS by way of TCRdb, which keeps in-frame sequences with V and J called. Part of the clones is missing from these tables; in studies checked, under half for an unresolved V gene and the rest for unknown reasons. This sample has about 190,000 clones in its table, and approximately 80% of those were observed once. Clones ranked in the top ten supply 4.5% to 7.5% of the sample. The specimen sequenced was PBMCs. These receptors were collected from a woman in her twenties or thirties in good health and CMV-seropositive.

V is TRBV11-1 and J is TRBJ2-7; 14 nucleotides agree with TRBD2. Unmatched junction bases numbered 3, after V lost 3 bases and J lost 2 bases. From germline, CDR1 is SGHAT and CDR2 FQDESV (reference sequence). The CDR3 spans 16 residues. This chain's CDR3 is CASSLRGLAGAYEQYF. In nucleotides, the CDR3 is TGTGCCAGCAGCTTGAGGGGACTAGCGGGAGCCTACGAGCAGTACTTC.

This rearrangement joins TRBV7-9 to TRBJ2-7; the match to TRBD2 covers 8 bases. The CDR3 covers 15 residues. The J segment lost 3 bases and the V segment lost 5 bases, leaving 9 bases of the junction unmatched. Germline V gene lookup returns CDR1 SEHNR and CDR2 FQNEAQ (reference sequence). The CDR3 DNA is TGTGCCAGCAGCGGGACTAGTGAGGTCCTCTACGAGCAGTACTTC. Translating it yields CASSGTSEVLYEQYF.

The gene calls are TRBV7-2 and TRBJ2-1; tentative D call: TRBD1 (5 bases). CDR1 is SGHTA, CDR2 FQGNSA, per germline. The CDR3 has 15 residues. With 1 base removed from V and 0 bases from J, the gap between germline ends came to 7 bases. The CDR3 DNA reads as TGTGCCAGCAGCTTAGACAGGAGCTCCTACAATGAGCAGTTCTTC. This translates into CASSLDRSSYNEQFF.